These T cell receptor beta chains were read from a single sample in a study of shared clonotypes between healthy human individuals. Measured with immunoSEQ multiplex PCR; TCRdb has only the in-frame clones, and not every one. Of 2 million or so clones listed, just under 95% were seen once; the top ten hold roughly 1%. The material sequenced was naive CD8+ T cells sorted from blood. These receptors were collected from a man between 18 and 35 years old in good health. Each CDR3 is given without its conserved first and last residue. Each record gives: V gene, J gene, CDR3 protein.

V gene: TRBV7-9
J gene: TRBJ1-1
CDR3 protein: ASSLSLTERVTEAF

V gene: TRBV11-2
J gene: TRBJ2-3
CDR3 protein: ASEGGRTRRTDTQY

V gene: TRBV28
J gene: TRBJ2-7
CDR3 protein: ATGGRVSEQY

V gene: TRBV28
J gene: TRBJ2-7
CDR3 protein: ASSFGSTYEQY

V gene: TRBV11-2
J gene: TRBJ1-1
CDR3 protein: ASSYRWTEAF

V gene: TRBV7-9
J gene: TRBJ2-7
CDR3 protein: ASSLEGYHEQY

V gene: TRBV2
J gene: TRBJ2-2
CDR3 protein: ASSARDYANTGELF

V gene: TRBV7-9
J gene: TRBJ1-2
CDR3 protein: ASSLVGTIYGYT

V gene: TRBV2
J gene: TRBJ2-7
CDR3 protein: ASKEAGEPYEQY

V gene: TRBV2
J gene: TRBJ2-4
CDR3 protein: ASSEAEGEEGNIQY

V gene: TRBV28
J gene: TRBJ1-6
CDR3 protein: ASSLTGLSPLH

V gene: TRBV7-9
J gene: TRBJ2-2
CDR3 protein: ASSFFLSGELF

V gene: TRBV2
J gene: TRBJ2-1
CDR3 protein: ASLKARAGGPNEQF

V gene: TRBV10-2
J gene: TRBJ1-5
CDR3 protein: ASSESRQVGH